This record looks at one TCR beta chain sequence and its context. With 6 bases removed from V and 9 bases from J, the gap between germline ends came to 12 bases. CDR3 length equals 12 residues. The germline V gene has CDR1 SGHAT and CDR2 FQNNGV. The data were taken from a study of T cell repertoires in cytomegalovirus infection. Study-level background: Indicated by public TCR beta signatures were CMV infection and matching HLA type.

TCRdb redid the calling of the reads with MiXCR, one entry per CDR3 protein. The sample yields roughly 150,000 distinct CDR3 sequences, 17% seen once. This sequence joins TRBV11-2 and TRBJ2-1, with D possibly matching TRBD2 (6 bases). The TCR comes from a human donor in good health (CMV status not recorded). Some clones in this sample may be carry-over from other donors' samples. The sample comprised CD8+ T cells from PBMCs. The CDR3 spells CASSLTRGEQFF. For the CDR3, the DNA is TGTGCCAGCAGTCTGACTAGAGGTGAGCAGTTCTTC.